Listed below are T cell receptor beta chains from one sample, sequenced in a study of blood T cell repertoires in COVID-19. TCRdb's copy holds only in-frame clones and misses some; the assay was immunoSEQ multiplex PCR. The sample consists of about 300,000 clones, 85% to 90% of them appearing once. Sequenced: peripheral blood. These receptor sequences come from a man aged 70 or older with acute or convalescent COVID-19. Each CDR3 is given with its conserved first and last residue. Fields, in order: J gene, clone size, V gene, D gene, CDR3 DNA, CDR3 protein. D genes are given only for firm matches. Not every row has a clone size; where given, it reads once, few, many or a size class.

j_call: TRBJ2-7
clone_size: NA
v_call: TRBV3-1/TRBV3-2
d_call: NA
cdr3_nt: TGTGCCAGCAGCATGATGCGGAGTTCCTACGAGCAGTACTTC
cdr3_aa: CASSMMRSSYEQYF

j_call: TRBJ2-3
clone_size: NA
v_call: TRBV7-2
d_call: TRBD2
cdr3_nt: TGTGCCAGCGTACTAGCGGGAGAGGATACGCAGTATTTT
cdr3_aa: CASVLAGEDTQYF

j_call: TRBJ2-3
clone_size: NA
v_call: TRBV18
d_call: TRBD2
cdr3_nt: TGTGCCAGCTCACCGGGGATCGCTAGCGGGGGGGCCTTCGGCACAGATACGCAGTATTTT
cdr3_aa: CASSPGIASGGAFGTDTQYF

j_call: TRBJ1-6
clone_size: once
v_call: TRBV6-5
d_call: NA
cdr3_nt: TGTGCCAGCAGTTTCGGACAGAAAAATTCACCCCTCCACTTT
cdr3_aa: CASSFGQKNSPLHF

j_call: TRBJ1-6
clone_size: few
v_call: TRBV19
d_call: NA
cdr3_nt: TGTGCCAGTAGTCTGTCAACAGGAGCGAGCTCCTATAATTCACCCCTCCACTTT
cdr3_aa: CASSLSTGASSYNSPLHF

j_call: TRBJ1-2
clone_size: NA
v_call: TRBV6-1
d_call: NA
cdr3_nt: TGTGCCAGCAGTGAAGAGGCAGGAACAGATGGCTACACCTTC
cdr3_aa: CASSEEAGTDGYTF

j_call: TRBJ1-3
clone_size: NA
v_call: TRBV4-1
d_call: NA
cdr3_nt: TGCGCCAGCAGCCAAGAAGCGTCGTCTGGAAACACCATATATTTT
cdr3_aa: CASSQEASSGNTIYF

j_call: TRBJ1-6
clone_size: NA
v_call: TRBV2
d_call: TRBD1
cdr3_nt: TGTGCCAGCAGTGAAATGGGACAGGGGAATTCACCCCTCCACTTT
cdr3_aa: CASSEMGQGNSPLHF

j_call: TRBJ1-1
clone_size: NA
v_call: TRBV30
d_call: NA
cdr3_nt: TGTGCCTGGCAGGGTGAGGGGGACACTGAAGCTTTCTTT
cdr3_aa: CAWQGEGDTEAFF

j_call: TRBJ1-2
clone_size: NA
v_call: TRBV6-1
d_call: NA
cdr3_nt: TGTGCCAGCAGTGAAGCGCGGGGGCGGAGCTATGGCTACACCTTC
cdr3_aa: CASSEARGRSYGYTF

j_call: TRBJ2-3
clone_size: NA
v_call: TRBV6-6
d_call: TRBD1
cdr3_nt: TGTGCCAGCAGTCTCGACAGGGATAGGACAGATACGCAGTATTTT
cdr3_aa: CASSLDRDRTDTQYF

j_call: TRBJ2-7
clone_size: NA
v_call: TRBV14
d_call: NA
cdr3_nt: TGTGCCAGCAGCCAATTGACAGGCTACGAGCAGTACTTC
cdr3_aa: CASSQLTGYEQYF

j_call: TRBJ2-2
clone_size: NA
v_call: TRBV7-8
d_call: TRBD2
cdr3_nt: TGTGCCAGCAGCTTAGGGCTAGCGGGAGTAGGCGGGGAGCTGTTTTTT
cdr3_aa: CASSLGLAGVGGELFF

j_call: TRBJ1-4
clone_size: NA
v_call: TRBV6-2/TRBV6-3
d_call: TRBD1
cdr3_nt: TGTGCCAGCAGTTACTGGGCAGGGGGTACGGACGAAAAACTGTTTTTT
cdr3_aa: CASSYWAGGTDEKLFF

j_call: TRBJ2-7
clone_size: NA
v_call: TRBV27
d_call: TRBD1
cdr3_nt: TGTGCCAGCAGCCAAGGACAGGGACAGGGTTACGAGCAGTACTTC
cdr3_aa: CASSQGQGQGYEQYF

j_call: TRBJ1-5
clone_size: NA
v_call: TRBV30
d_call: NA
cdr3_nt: TGTGCCTGGAGTCCCCCCAATAGCAATCAGCCCCAGCATTTT
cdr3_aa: CAWSPPNSNQPQHF

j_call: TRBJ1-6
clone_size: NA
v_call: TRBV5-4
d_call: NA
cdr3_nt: TGTGCCAGCAGCTTGGAGAGCGGACTGGGCATTTCACCCCTCCACTTT
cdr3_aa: CASSLESGLGISPLHF

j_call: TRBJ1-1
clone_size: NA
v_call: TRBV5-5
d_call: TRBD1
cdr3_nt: TGTGCCAGCAGCTTGGAGGGATGGACAGGGGGGAGGGTGCGGGACACTGAAGCTTTCTTT
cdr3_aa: CASSLEGWTGGRVRDTEAFF

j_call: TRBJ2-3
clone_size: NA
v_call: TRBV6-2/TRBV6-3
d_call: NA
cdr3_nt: TGTGCCAGCAGTTACTCTGAACTGGTGCGAACGCAGTATTTT
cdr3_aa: CASSYSELVRTQYF

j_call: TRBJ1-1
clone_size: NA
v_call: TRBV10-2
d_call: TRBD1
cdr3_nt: TGCGCCAGCAGTGAGTCGGACAGGGGAGCTTTCTTT
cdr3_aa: CASSESDRGAFF

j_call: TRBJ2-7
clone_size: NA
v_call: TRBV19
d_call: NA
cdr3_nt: TGTGCCAGTAGTAAACAGGTCTCCTACGAGCAGTACTTC
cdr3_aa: CASSKQVSYEQYF

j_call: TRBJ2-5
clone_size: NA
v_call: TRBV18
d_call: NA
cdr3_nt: TGTGCCAGCGCATTATCTAGGACTCGGGAGACCCAGTACTTC
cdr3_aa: CASALSRTRETQYF

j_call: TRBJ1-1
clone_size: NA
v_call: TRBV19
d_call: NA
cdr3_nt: TGTGCCAGTAGTAACCCGAGGCGGCGAAACACTGAAGCTTTCTTT
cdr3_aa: CASSNPRRRNTEAFF

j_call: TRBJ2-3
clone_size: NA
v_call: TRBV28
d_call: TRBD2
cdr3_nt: TGTGCCAGCAGTTCGACCGGGGGGGCCACAGATACGCAGTATTTT
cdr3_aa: CASSSTGGATDTQYF

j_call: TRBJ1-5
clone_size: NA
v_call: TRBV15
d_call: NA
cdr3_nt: TGTGCCACCACAGACACGACCAATCAGCCCCAGCATTTT
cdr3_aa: CATTDTTNQPQHF

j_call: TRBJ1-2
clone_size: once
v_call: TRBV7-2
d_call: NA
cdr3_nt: TGTGCCAGCAGCTTTGGACTTACCCCTCCCTTTGGCTACACCTTC
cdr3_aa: CASSFGLTPPFGYTF

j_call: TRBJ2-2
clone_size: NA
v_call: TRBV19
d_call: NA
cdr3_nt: TGTGCCAGTAGGCACAGGACCTCGAACACCGGGGAGCTGTTTTTT
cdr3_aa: CASRHRTSNTGELFF

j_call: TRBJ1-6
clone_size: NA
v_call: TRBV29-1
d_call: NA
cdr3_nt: TGCAGCGTGGGGGAGGGGAATAATTCACCCCTCCACTTT
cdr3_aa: CSVGEGNNSPLHF

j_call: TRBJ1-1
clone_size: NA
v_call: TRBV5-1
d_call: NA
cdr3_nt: TGCGCCAGCAGCTCCCAGACAGATAACACTGAAGCTTTCTTT
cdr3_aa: CASSSQTDNTEAFF

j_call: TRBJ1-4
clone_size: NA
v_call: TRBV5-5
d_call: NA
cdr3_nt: TGTGCCAGCAGTGTTCGGGGGGGCACTAATGAAAAACTGTTTTTT
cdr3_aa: CASSVRGGTNEKLFF

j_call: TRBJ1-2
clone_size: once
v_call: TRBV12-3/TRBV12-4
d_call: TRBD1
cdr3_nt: TGTGCCAGCAGTCTAGGACAGGGGGCTAGCTACACCTTC
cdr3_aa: CASSLGQGASYTF

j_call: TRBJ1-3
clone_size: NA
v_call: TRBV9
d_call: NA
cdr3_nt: TGTGCCAGCACGGGTAATGACGGCTCTGGAAACACCATATATTTT
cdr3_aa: CASTGNDGSGNTIYF

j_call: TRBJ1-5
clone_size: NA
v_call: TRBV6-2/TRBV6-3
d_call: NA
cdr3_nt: TGTGCCAGCAGTTACGGTGGGGGCAGGGTGAATCAGCCCCAGCATTTT
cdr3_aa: CASSYGGGRVNQPQHF

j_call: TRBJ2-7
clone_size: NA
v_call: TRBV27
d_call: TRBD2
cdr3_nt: TGTGCCAGCAGTTTAATTCCCAGCGGACTAGAATTCCACGAGCAGTACTTC
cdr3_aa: CASSLIPSGLEFHEQYF

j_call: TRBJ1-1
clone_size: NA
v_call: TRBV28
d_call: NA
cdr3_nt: TGTGCCAGCGGAGAGACGGCTGAAGCTTTCTTT
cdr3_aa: CASGETAEAFF

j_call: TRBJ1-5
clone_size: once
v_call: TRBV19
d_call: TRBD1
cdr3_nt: TGTGCCACCTCTGACAGGGGGCCCAATCAGCCCCAGCATTTT
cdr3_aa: CATSDRGPNQPQHF

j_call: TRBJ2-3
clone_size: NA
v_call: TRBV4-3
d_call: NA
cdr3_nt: TGCGCCAGCAGCCAAGATCTGAGCGGAAGCACAGATACGCAGTATTTT
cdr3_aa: CASSQDLSGSTDTQYF

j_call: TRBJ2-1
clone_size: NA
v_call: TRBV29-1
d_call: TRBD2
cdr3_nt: TGCAGCGCTGGTAGCGGGAGGGCCGTGGATGAGCAGTTCTTC
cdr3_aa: CSAGSGRAVDEQFF

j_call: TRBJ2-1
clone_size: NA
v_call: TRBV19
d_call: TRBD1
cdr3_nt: TGTGCCAGTAGGATGGACAGGGGGTCCTACAATGAGCAGTTCTTC
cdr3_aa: CASRMDRGSYNEQFF

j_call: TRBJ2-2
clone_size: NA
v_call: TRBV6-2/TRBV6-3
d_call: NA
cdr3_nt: TGTGCCAGCAGTTTTCTTCGGGGGGCATTAGCCGGGGAGCTGTTTTTT
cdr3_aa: CASSFLRGALAGELFF

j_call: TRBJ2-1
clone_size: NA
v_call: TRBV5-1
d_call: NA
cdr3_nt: TGCGCCAGCAGCTGGACAGACAGCTCCTACAATGAGCAGTTCTTC
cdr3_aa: CASSWTDSSYNEQFF

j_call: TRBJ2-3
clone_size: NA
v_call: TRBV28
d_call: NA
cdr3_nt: TGTGCCAGCCCTACAGATACGCAGTATTTT
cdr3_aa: CASPTDTQYF

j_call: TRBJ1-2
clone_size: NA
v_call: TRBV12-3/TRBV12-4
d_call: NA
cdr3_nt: TGTGCCAGCAGTTTAGTACAGAATGGCTACACCTTC
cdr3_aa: CASSLVQNGYTF

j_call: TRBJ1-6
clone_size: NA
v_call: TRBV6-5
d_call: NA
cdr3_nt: TGTGCCAGCAGTTACAATATGGGCAGGGGTGATTCACCCCTCCACTTT
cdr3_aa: CASSYNMGRGDSPLHF

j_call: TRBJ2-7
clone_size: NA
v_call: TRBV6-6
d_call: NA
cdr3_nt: TGTGCCAGCAGCCCATCGGGGGGCTCCTACTACGAGCAGTACTTC
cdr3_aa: CASSPSGGSYYEQYF

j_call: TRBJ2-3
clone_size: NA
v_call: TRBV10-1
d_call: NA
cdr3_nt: TGCGCCAGCAGTTTCTCGGGATCGGGTACGCAGTATTTT
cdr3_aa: CASSFSGSGTQYF

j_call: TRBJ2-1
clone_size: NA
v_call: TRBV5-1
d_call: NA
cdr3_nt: TGCGCCAGCAGCTTGGAGGGGTATACGGTCAATGAGCAGTTCTTC
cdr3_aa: CASSLEGYTVNEQFF

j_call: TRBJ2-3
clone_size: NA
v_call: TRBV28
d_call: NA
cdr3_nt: TGTGCCAGCAGCCCGCAGGGTAGGACAGATACGCAGTATTTT
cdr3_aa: CASSPQGRTDTQYF

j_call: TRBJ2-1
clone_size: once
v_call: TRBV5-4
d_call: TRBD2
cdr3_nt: TGTGCCAGCAGCATTCCCGGGACTAGCGTTAGTGAGCAGTTCTTC
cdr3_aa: CASSIPGTSVSEQFF

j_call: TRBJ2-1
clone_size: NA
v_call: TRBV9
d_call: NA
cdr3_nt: TGTGCCAGCAGCGTACGACAGGACAATGAGCAGTTCTTC
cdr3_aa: CASSVRQDNEQFF